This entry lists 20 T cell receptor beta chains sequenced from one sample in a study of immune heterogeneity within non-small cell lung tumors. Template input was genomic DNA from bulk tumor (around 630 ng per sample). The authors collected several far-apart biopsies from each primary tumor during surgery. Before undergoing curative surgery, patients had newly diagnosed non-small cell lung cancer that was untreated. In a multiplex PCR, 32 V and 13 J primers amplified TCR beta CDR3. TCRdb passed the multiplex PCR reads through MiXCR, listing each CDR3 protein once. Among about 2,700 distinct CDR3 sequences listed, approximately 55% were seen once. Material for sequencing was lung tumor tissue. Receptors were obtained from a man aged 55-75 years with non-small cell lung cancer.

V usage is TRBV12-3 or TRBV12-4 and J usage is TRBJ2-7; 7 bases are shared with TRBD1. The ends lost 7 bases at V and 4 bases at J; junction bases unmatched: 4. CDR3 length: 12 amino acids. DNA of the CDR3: TGTGCCAGCACCCCGACAGGGTACGAGCAGTACTTC. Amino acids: CASTPTGYEQYF.

CDR3 in amino acids: CASTPRGRGSSGANVLTF. In DNA, the CDR3 is TGTGCCAGTACCCCTAGAGGGAGGGGGAGCTCTGGGGCCAACGTCCTGACTTTC. V and J are TRBV19 and TRBJ2-6, with a possible D match to TRBD2 (7 bases). V gave up 7 bases and J gave up 0 bases, with 19 bases separating them. The CDR3 consists of 18 residues. Germline assignment: CDR1 LNHDA and CDR2 SQIVND (reference sequence).

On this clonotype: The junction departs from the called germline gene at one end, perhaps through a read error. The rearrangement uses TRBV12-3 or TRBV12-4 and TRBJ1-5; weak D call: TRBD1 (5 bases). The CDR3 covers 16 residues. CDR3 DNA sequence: TGTGCCAGCAGCTTAGCCGCAGGGACGAGCAATCAGCCCCAGCATTTT. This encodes CASSLAAGTSNQPQHF.

CDR3 region: CACMRGDNEKLFF. The CDR3 DNA sequence: TGTGCCTGTATGAGGGGGGATAATGAAAAACTGTTTTTT. The rearrangement joins TRBV30 to TRBJ1-4; maybe TRBD1 (6 bases). The CDR3 sequence is 13 residues long. Germline V gene data show CDR1 as GTSNPN and CDR2 as SVGIG (reference sequence). The V end was cut by 6 bases, the J end by 4 bases, with 12 bases between.

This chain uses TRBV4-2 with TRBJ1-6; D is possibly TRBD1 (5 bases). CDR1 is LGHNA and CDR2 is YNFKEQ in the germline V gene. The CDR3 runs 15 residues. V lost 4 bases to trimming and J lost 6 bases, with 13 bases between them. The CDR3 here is CASSPTDSFNSPLHF. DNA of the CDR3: TGTGCCAGCAGCCCTACTGACAGTTTTAATTCACCCCTCCACTTT.

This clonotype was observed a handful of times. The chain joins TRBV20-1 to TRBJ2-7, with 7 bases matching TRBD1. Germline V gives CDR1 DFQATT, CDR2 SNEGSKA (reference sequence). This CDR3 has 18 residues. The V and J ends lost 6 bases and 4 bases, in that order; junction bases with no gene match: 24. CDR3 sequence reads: CSAYRRGTVGRVGYEQYF. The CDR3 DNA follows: TGCAGTGCATACCGCAGAGGGACAGTGGGTCGCGTTGGGTACGAGCAGTACTTC.

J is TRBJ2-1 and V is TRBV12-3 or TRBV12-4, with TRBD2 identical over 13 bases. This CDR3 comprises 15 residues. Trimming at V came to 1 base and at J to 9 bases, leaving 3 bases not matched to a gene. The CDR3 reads CASSLGTSGSSEQFF. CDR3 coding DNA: TGTGCCAGCAGTTTAGGGACTAGCGGGAGTAGTGAGCAGTTCTTC.

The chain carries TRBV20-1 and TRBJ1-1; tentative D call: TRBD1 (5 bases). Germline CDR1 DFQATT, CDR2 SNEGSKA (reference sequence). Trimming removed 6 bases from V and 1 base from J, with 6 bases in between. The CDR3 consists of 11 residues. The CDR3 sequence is CSAQGNTEAFF. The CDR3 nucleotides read TGCAGTGCCCAGGGGAACACTGAAGCTTTCTTT.

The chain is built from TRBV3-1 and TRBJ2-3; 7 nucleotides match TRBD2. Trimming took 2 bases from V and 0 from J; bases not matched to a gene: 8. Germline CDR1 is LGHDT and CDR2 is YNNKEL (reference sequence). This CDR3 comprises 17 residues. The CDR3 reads CASSQTKASGSTDTQYF. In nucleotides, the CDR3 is TGTGCCAGCAGCCAAACTAAGGCTAGCGGTAGCACAGATACGCAGTATTTT.

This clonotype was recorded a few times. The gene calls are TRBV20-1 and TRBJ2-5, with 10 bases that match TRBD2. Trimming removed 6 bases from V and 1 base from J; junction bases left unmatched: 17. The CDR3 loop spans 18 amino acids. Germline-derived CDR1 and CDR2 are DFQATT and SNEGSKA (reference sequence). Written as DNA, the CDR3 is TGCAGTGCGGGGACTCCCAGCGGGAGGGCGGTCGGCCAAGAGACCCAGTACTTC. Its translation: CSAGTPSGRAVGQETQYF.

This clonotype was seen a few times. CDR3 in amino acids: CASSLESNTGELFF. CDR3 nucleotide sequence: TGTGCCAGCAGCTTAGAATCGAACACCGGGGAGCTGTTTTTT. The rearrangement links TRBV11-3 to TRBJ2-2; D remains unclear. CDR1 is SGHNT, CDR2 YENEEA, per germline. The CDR3 length is 14 residues. The germline V and J ends were trimmed by 0 bases and 0 bases, with 2 bases remaining between them.

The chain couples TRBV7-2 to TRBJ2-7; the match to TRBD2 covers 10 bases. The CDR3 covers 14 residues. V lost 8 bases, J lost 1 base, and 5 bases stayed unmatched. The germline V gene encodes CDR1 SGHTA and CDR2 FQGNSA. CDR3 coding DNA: TGTGCCAGCGGACCTAGCGGGGGTTCCTACGAGCAGTACTTC. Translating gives CASGPSGGSYEQYF.

The CDR3 is CASSLDRGAGGLSNEQFF. CDR3 nucleotide sequence: TGTGCCAGCAGCTTAGATCGGGGGGCAGGGGGCTTGAGCAATGAGCAGTTCTTC. This chain uses TRBV11-2 with TRBJ2-1; the D gene is possibly TRBD1 (8 bases). The CDR3 extends over 18 amino acids. The V and J ends lost 0 bases and 6 bases respectively, with 21 bases between them. Germline loops: CDR1 SGHAT, CDR2 FQNNGV.

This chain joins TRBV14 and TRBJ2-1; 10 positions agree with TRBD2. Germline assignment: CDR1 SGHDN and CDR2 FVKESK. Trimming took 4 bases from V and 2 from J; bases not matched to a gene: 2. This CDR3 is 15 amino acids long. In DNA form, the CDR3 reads TGTGCCAGCAGCCCCGGGACTAGCGCCTACAATGAGCAGTTCTTC. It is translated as CASSPGTSAYNEQFF.

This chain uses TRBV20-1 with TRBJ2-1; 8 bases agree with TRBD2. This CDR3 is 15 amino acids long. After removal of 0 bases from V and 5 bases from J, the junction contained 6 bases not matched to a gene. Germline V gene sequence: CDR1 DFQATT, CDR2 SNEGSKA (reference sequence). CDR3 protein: CSARDVREVDNEQFF. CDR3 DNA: TGCAGTGCTAGAGATGTGCGGGAGGTAGACAATGAGCAGTTCTTC.

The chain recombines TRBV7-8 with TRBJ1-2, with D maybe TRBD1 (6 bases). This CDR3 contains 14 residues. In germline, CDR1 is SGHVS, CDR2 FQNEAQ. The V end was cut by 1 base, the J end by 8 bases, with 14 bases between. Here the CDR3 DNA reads TGTGCCAGCAGCTTAGGTGCGGGGGCGGGAGGCTACACCTTC. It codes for CASSLGAGAGGYTF.

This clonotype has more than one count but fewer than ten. This CDR3 reads CSARDALPPYEQYF. Written as DNA, the CDR3 is TGCAGTGCCAGGGACGCCTTACCTCCCTACGAGCAGTACTTC. The chain combines TRBV20-1 with TRBJ2-7; D tentatively reads TRBD1 or TRBD2 (5 bases each). V lost 6 bases and J 2 bases, leaving 17 bases between the germline ends. Germline assignment: CDR1 DFQATT and CDR2 SNEGSKA (reference sequence). There are 14 residues in the CDR3.

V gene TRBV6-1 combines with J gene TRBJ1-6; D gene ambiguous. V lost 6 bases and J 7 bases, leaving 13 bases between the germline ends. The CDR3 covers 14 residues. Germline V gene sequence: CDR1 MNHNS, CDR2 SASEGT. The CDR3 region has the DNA TGTGCCAGCAGAGCCCCAGGAGGGAATTCACCCCTCCACTTT. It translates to CASRAPGGNSPLHF.

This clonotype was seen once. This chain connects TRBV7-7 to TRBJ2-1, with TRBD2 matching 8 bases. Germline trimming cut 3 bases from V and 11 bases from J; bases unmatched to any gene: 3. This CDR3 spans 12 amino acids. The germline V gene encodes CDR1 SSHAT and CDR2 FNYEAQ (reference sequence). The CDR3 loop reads CASSLNSGKQFF. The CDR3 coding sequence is TGTGCCAGCAGCTTGAATAGCGGGAAGCAGTTCTTC.

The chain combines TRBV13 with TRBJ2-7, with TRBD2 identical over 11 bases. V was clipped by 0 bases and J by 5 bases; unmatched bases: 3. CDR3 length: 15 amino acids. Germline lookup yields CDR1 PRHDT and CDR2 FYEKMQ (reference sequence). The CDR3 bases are TGTGCCAGCAGCTTAGGCCTGGGACTAGCGGACGAGCAGTACTTC. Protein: CASSLGLGLADEQYF. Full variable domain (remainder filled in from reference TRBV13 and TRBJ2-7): AAGVIQSPRHLIKEKRETATLKCYPIPRHDTVYWYQQGPGQDPQFLISFYEKMQSDKGSIPDRFSAQQFSDYHSELNMSSLELGDSALYFCASSLGLGLADEQYFGPGTRLTVT.